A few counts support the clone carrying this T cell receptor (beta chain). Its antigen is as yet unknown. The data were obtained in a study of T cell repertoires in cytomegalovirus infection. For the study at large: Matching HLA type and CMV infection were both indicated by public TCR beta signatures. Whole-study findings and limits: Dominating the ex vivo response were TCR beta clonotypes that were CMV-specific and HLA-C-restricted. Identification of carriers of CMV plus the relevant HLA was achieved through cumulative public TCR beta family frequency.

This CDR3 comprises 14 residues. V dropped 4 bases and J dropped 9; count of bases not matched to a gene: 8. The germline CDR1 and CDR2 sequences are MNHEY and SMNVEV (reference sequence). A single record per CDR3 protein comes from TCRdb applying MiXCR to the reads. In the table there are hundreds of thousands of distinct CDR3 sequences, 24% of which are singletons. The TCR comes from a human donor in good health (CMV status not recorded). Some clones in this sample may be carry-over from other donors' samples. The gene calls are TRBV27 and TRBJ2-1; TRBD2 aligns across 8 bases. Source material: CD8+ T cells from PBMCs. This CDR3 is CASSSGRGIGEQFF. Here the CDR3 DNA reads TGTGCCAGCAGTTCCGGGAGGGGAATCGGTGAGCAGTTCTTC.